This T cell receptor (beta chain) was identified in a study of T cell changes during pregnancy in multiple sclerosis (dated by TCRdb to about 2019). Regarding the study in general: In women with multiple sclerosis, the researchers looked at how the T cell repertoire shifted as pregnancy progressed.

Of note for this clone: Its specific antigen is unknown. Per-base quality was not reported, and no clone a single base away is much larger than it.

Receptors were amplified or captured by the immunoSEQ multiplex PCR assay. Drawn from immuneACCESS, this table holds only the in-frame rearrangements with V and J called that TCRdb kept. Clones are partly lost; checked studies trace under half to an unresolved V gene and leave the rest unexplained. Here the sample has 75,000 to 80,000 clones; 80% to 95% occur a single time. The top ten constitute 0.75% of the sample. The sequencing here drew on peripheral blood, taken in the second trimester of pregnancy. This clonotype was sampled from a female donor in good health, enrolled as a control in a pregnancy study.

Here is the DNA: TGTGCCAGTAGTAGGGCAGGGGAAGTCTATGGCTACACCTTC. This sequence encodes CASSRAGEVYGYTF. The rearranged chain carries TRBV19 and TRBJ1-2; a tentative D call is TRBD1 (6 bases match). The junction shows trimming of 4 bases on V and 4 bases on J, plus 13 bases between the germline ends. The CDR3 measures 14 amino acids from cysteine to phenylalanine. Only the CDR3 region is kept as DNA, spanning 42 bases read in frame from base 1. CDR1 LNHDA and CDR2 SQIVND were looked up in the germline V gene (reference sequence).